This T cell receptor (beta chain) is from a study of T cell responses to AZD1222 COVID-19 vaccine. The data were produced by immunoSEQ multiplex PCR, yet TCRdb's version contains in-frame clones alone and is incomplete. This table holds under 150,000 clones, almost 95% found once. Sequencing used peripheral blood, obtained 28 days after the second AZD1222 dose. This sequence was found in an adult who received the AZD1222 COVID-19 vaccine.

CDR3: CASSLAREMDPGNQPQHF. The CDR3 nucleotides are TGTGCCAGCAGCTTAGCGCGGGAAATGGACCCGGGCAATCAGCCCCAGCATTTT. The chain combines TRBV7-2 with TRBJ1-5; D is unclear. V lost 0 bases and J lost 2, with 17 bases in between. The CDR3 consists of 18 residues. Germline values: CDR1 SGHTA, CDR2 FQGNSA.